The entry below gives a single T cell receptor (beta chain) sequence along with its context. Germline values: CDR1 DFQATT, CDR2 SNEGSKA (reference sequence). V trimming: 3 bases; J trimming: 2 bases; junction bases outside the gene matches: 5. The CDR3 is 15 amino acids. As processed by the authors: Researchers report that nucleated cell counts were estimated from reference gene primer amplification. The assay was immunoSEQ multiplex PCR, and TCRdb's table has in-frame clones only and misses some. The V and J calls and clone size are taken from that table; D and trimming were inferred from the DNA. The profile covers approximately 60,000 clones, with roughly 82% appearing a single time and about 20% taken by the ten largest. This specimen belongs to a study of blood T cell repertoires in COVID-19.

This sequence was found in a woman aged 55-69 years with acute or convalescent COVID-19. The sequenced material came from peripheral blood. The V and J genes are TRBV20-1 and TRBJ2-3, with 10 nucleotides matching TRBD1. CDR3 sequence reads: CSASDRGRNTDTQYF. For the CDR3, the DNA is TGCAGTGCTAGTGACAGGGGGCGGAACACAGATACGCAGTATTTT.